Relative to its sample, the clone carrying this TCR beta chain is large (0.1 to 1%). Its antigen is still unknown. These data come from a study of liver allograft versus peripheral blood T cells. Study-level background: Graft-liver T cell receptor repertoires were compared against recipient peripheral blood repertoires. Broader study findings: The authors reported that T cell receptor repertoires inside liver allografts differed from those in peripheral blood.

The CDR3 spans 15 residues. V lost 5 bases and J 0 bases, leaving 11 bases between the germline ends. Germline-derived CDR1 and CDR2 are MNHNY and SVGAGI (reference sequence). TCRdb ran MiXCR on the reads and lists one entry per CDR3 protein. The sample includes about 6,100 distinct CDR3 sequences, approximately 15% of them seen just once. The receptor was isolated from a human patient who had a liver transplant. Part of the T cells may come from the graft donor. This chain joins TRBV6-6 and TRBJ1-3; the D is unclear. CDR3 loop: CASSINGLSGNTIYF. CDR3 DNA sequence: TGTGCCAGCAGTATAAACGGCCTCTCTGGAAACACCATATATTTT.